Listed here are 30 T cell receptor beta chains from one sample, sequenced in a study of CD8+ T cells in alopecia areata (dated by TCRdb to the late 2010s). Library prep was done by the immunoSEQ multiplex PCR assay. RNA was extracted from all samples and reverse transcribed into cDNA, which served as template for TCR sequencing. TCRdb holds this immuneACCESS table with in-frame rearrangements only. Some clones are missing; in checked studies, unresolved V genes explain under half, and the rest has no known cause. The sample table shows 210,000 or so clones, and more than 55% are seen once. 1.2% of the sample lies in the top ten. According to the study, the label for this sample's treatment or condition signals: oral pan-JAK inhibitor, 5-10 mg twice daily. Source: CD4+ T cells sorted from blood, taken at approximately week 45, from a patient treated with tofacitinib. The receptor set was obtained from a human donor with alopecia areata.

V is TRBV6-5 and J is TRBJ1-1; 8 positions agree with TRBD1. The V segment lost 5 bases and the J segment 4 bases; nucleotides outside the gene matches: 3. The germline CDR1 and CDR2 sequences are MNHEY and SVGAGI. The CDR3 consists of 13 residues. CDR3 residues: CASSTGTGTEAFF. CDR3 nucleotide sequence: TGTGCCAGCAGTACTGGGACAGGCACTGAAGCTTTCTTT.

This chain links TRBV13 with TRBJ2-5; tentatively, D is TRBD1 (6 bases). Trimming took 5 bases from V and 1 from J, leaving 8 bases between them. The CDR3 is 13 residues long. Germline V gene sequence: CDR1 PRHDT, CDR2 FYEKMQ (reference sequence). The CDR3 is CASSQGLQETQYF. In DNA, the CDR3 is TGTGCCAGCAGCCAGGGGCTCCAAGAGACCCAGTACTTC.

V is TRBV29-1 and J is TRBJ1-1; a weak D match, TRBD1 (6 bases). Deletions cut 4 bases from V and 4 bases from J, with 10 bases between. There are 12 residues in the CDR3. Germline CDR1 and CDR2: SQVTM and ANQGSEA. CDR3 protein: CSVVQGTTEAFF. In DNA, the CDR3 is TGCAGCGTTGTACAGGGTACCACTGAAGCTTTCTTT.

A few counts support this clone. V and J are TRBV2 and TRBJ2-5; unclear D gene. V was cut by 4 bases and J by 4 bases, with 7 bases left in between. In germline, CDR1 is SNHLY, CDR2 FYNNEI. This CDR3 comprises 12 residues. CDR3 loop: CASSAVRETQYF. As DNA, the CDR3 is TGTGCCAGCAGTGCGGTCAGAGAGACCCAGTACTTC.

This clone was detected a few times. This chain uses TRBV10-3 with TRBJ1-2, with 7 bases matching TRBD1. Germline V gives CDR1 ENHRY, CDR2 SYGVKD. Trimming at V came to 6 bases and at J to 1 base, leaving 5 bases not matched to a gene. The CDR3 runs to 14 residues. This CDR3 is CAISSGQSNYGYTF. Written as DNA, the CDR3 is TGTGCCATCAGCTCGGGACAGAGTAACTATGGCTACACCTTC.

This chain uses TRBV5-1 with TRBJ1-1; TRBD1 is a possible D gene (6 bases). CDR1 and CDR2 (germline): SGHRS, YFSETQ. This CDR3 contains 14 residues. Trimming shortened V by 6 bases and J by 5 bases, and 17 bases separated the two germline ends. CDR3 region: CASTLQGIGTEAFF. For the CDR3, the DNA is TGCGCCAGCACCCTACAGGGAATCGGGACTGAAGCTTTCTTT.

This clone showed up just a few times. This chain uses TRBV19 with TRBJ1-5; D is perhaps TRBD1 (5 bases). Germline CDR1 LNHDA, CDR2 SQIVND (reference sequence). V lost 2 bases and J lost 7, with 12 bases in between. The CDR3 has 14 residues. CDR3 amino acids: CASSIMGQRQPQHF. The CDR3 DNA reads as TGTGCCAGTAGTATAATGGGGCAACGGCAGCCCCAGCATTTT.

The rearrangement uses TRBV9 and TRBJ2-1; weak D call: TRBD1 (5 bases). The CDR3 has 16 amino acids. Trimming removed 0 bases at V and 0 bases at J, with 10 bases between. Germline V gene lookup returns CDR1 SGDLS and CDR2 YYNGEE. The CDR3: CASSVGTGRSYNEQFF. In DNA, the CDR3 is TGTGCCAGCAGCGTAGGAACAGGTCGCTCCTACAATGAGCAGTTCTTC.

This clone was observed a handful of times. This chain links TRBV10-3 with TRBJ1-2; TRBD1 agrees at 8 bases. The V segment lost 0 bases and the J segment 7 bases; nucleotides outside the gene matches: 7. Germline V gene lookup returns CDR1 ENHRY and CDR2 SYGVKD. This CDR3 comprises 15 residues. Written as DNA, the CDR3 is TGTGCCATCAGTGAGTCCGAGGACAGGGCGGTTGGCTACACCTTC. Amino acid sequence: CAISESEDRAVGYTF.

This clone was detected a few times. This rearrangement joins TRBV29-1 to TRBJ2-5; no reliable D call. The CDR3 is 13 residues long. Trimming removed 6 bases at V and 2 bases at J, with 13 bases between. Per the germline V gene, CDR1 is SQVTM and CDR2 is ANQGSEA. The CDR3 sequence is CSVQPHRQETQYF. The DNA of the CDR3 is TGCAGCGTCCAACCCCACCGTCAAGAGACCCAGTACTTC.

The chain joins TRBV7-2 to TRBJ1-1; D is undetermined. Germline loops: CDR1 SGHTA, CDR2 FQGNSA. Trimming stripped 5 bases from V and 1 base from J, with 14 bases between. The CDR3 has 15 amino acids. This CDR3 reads CASSRIDHGNTEAFF. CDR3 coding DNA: TGTGCCAGCAGCCGTATCGATCACGGGAACACTGAAGCTTTCTTT. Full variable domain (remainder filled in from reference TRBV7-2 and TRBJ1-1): GAGVSQSPSNKVTEKGKDVELRCDPISGHTALYWYRQSLGQGLEFLIYFQGNSAPDKSGLPSDRFSAERTGGSVSTLTIQRTQQEDSAVYLCASSRIDHGNTEAFFGQGTRLTVV.

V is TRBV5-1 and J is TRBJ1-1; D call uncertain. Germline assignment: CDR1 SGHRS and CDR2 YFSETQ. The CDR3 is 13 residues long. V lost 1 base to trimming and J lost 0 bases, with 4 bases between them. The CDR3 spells CASSLKLNTEAFF. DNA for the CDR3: TGCGCCAGCAGCTTGAAATTGAACACTGAAGCTTTCTTT.

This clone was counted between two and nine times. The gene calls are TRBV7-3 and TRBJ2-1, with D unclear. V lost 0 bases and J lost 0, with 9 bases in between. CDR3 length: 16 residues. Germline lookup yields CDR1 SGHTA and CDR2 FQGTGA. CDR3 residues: CASSLTSSSSYNEQFF. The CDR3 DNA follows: TGTGCCAGCAGCTTAACTTCGTCGAGCTCCTACAATGAGCAGTTCTTC.

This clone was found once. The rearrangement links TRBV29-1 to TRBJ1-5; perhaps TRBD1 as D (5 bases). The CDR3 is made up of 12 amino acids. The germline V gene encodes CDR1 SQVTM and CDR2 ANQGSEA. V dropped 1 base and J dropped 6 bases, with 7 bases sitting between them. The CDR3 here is CSVEGDVQPQHF. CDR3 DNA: TGCAGCGTTGAAGGGGACGTTCAGCCCCAGCATTTT.

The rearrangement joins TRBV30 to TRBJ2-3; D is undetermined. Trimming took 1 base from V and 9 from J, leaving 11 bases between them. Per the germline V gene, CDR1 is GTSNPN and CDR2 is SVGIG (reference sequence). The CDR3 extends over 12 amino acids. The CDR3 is CAWSEVIGTQYF. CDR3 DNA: TGTGCCTGGAGTGAGGTCATCGGCACGCAGTATTTT.

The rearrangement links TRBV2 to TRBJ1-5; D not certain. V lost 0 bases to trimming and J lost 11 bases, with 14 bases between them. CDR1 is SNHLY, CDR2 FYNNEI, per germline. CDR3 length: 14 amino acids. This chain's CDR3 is CASSEASLYGSQHF. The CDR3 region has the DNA TGTGCCAGCAGTGAAGCCTCTCTTTATGGATCCCAGCATTTT.

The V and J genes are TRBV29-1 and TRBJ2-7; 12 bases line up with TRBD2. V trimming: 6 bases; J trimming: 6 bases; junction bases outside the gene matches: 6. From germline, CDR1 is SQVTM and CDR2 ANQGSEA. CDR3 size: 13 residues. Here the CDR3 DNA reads TGCAGCGTGTCGACTAGCGGGGGCAGCGAGCAGTACTTC. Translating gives CSVSTSGGSEQYF.

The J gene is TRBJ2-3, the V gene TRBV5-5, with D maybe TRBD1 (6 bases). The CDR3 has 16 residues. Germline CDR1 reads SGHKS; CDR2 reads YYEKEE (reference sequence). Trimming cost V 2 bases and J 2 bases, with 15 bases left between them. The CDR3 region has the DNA TGTGCCAGCAGCTTTCAAGACAGGATTTACACAGATACGCAGTATTTT. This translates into CASSFQDRIYTDTQYF.

The CDR3 DNA sequence: TGCGCCAGTCACACCTCGGGCACTGAAGCTTTCTTT. Translation gives CASHTSGTEAFF. The genes are TRBV5-1 and TRBJ1-1; D remains ambiguous. Germline V gene lookup returns CDR1 SGHRS and CDR2 YFSETQ. The CDR3 consists of 12 residues. Trimming took off 8 bases at V and 4 bases at J, with 12 bases between the two ends.

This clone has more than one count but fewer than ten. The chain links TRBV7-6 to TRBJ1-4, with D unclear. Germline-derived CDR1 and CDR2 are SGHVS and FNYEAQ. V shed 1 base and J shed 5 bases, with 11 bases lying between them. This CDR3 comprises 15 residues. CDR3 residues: CASSLEPSWNEKLFF. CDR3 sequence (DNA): TGTGCCAGCAGCTTAGAGCCTTCTTGGAATGAAAAACTGTTTTTT. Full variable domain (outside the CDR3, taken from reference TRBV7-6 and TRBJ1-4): GAGVSQSPRYKVTKRGQDVALRCDPISGHVSLYWYRQALGQGPEFLTYFNYEAQQDKSGLPNDRFSAERPEGSISTLTIQRTEQRDSAMYRCASSLEPSWNEKLFFGSGTQLSVL.

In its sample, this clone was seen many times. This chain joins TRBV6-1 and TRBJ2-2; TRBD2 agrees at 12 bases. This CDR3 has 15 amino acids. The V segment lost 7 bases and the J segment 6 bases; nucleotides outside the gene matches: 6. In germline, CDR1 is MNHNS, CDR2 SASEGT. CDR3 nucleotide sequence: TGTGCCAGCAATCCGACTAGCGGGGGCTCCGGGGAGCTGTTTTTT. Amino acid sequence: CASNPTSGGSGELFF.

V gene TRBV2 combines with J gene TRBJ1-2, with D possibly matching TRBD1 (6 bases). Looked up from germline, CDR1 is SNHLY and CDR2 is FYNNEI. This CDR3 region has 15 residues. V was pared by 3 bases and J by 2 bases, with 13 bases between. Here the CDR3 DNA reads TGTGCCAGCAGTGATCTCGGCAGGGGCAACTATGGCTACACCTTC. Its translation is CASSDLGRGNYGYTF. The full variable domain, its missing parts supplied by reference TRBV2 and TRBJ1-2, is EPEVTQTPSHQVTQMGQEVILRCVPISNHLYFYWYRQILGQKVEFLVSFYNNEISEKSEIFDDQFSVERPDGSNFTLKIRSTKLEDSAMYFCASSDLGRGNYGYTFGSGTRLTVV.

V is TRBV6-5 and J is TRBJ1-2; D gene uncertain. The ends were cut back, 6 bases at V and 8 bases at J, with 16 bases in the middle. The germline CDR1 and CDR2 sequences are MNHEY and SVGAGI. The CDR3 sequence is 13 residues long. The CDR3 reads CASSVGQNRGYTF. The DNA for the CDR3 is TGTGCCAGCAGCGTAGGCCAGAATAGAGGCTACACCTTC.

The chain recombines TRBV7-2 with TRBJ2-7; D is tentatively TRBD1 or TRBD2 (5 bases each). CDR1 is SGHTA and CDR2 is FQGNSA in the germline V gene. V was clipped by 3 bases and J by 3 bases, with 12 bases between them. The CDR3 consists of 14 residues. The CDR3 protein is CASSFGGKGYEQYF. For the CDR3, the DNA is TGTGCCAGCAGCTTTGGGGGAAAGGGCTACGAGCAGTACTTC.

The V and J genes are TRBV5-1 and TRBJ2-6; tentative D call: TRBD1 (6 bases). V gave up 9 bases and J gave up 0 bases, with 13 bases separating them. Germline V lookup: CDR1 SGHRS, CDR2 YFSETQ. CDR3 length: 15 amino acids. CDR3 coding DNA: TGCGCCACGAGAGGACAGACCTCTGGGGCCAACGTCCTGACTTTC. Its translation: CATRGQTSGANVLTF.

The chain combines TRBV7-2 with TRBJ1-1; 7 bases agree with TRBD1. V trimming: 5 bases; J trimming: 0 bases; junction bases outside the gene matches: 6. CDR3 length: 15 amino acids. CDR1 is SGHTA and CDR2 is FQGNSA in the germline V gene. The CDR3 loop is CASSPRGNLNTEAFF. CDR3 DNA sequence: TGTGCCAGCAGCCCCAGGGGGAATTTGAACACTGAAGCTTTCTTT.

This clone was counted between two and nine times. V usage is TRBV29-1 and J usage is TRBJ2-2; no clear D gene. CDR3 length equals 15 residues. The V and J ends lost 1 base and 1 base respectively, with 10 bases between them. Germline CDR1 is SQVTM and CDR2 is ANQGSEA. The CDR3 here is CSVEARTGNTGELFF. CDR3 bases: TGCAGCGTTGAAGCTCGGACGGGGAACACCGGGGAGCTGTTTTTT.

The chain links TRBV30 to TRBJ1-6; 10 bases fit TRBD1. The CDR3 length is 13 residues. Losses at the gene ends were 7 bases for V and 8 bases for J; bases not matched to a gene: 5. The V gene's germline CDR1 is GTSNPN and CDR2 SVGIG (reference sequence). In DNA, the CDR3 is TGTGCCTTTAGGGGGACAGGGGATTCACCCCTCCACTTT. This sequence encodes CAFRGTGDSPLHF.

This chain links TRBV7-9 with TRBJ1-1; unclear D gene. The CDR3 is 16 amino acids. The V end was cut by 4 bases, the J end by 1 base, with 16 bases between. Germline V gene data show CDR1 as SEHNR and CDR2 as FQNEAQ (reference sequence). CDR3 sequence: CASSSARFPSNTEAFF. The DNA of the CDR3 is TGTGCCAGCAGCTCGGCCCGGTTTCCCTCGAACACTGAAGCTTTCTTT.

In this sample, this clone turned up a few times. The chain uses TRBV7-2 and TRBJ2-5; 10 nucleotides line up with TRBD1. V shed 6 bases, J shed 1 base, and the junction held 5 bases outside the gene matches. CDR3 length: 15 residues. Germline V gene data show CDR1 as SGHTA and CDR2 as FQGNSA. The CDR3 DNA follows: TGTGCCAGCAGAAGACAGGGGGCCTTCCAAGAGACCCAGTACTTC. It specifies CASRRQGAFQETQYF.